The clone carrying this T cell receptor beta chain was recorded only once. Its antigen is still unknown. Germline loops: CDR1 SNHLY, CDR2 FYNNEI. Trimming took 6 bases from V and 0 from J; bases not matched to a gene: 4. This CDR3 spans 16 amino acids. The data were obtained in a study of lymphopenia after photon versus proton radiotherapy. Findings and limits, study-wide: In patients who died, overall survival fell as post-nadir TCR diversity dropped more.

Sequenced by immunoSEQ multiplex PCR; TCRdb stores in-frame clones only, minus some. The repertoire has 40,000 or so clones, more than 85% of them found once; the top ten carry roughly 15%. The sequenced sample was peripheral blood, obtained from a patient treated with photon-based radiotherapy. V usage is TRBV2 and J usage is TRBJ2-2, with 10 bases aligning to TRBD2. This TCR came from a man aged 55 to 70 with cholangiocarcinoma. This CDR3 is CASRELAGSNTGELFF. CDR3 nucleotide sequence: TGTGCCAGCAGGGAACTAGCGGGGTCGAACACCGGGGAGCTGTTTTTT.